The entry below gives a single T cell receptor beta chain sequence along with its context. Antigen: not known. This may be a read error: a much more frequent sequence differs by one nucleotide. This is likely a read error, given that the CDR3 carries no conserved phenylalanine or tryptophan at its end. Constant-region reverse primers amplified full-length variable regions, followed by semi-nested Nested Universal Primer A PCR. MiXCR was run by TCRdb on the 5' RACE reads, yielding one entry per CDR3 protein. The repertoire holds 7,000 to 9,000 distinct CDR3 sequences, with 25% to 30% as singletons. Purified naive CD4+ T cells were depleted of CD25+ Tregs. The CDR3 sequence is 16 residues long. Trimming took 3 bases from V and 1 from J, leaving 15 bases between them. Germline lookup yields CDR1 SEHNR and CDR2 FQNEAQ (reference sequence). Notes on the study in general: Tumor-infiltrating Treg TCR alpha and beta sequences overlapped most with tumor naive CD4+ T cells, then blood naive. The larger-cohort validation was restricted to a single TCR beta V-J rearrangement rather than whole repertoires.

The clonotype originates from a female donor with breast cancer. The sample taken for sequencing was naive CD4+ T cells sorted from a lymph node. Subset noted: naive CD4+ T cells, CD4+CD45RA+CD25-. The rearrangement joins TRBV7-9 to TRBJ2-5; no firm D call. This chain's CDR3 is CASSFGQSLIQETQYC. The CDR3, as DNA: TGTGCCAGCAGCTTCGGCCAGTCACTTATCCAAGAGACCCAGTACTGC.